The entry below gives a single T cell receptor (beta chain) sequence along with its context. What it recognizes is unknown. Using immunoSEQ multiplex PCR, the repertoire was profiled, and TCRdb retains in-frame clones only, with some absent. The data contain around 140,000 clones, about 90% of them singletons. The trim removed 3 bases at V and 3 bases at J, leaving 8 bases unmatched. The CDR3 totals 16 residues. CDR1 is SGHNT and CDR2 is YYREEE in the germline V gene (reference sequence). This sample was included in a study of T cell responses to AZD1222 COVID-19 vaccine. Broader study findings: The donor group comprised mostly white British people and more females; the analysis possibly underestimated clonal diversity.

Whether given at about 4 or about 12 weeks, second doses were pooled. The sample was peripheral blood, taken 28 days after the second AZD1222 dose. This chain connects TRBV5-4 to TRBJ2-1, with 8 nucleotides matching TRBD2. The source of this sequence is an adult who received the AZD1222 COVID-19 vaccine. CDR3 residues: CASSYLSGALYNEQFF. DNA for the CDR3: TGTGCCAGCAGCTACCTTAGCGGGGCCCTCTACAATGAGCAGTTCTTC.